This TCR beta chain was sequenced for a study of CD8+CD57+ T cells in acquired aplastic anemia. Study background: The average for DNA from sorted CD4+ and CD8+ cells was around 3.4 ug.

Genomic DNA served as template for TCR beta VDJ and CDR3 profiling. TCRdb itself ran the reads through MiXCR, one entry per CDR3 protein. The table shows 150,000 to 200,000 distinct CDR3 sequences, with around half occurring only once. Previously, flow cytometry had revealed CD8+CD57+ cell expansion in the patients chosen for sequencing. Severe acquired aplastic anemia affected all patients. The origin of this receptor is a human donor with aplastic anemia. The sequenced sample consisted of sorted CD4+, CD8+, or CD8+CD57+ T cells (not recorded which) from PBMCs.

In nucleotides, the CDR3 is TGTGCCAGTAGTCAGGGGCCCAATGAGCAGTTCTTC. This sequence encodes CASSQGPNEQFF. This sequence joins TRBV19 and TRBJ2-1; D perhaps matches TRBD1 (6 bases). Germline assignment: CDR1 LNHDA and CDR2 SQIVND (reference sequence). V was pared by 5 bases and J by 6 bases, with 8 bases between. The CDR3 consists of 12 residues.